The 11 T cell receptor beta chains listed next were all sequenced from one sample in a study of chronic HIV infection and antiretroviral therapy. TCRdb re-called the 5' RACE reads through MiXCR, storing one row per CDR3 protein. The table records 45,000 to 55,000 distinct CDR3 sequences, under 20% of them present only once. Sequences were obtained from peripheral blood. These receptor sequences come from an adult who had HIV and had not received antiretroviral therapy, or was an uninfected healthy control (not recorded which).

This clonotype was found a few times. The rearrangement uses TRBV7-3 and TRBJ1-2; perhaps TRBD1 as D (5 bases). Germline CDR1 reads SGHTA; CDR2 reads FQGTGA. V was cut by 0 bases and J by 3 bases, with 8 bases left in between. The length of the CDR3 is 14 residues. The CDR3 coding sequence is TGTGCCAGCAGCTTAACGGGGGGGGACTATGGCTACACCTTC. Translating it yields CASSLTGGDYGYTF.

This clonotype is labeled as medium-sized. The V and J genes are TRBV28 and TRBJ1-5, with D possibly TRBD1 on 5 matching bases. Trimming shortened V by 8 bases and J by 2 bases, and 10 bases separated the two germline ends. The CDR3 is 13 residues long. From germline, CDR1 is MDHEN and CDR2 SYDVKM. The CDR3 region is CASVGTGNQPQHF. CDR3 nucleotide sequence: TGTGCCAGCGTCGGGACGGGCAATCAGCCCCAGCATTTT.

The CDR3 DNA reads as TGCAGCGTTGAGGGGGCTAGCGGATACGAGCAGTTCTTC. Protein sequence: CSVEGASGYEQFF. This chain joins TRBV29-1 and TRBJ2-1, with a tentative D call TRBD2 (7 bases). Germline CDR1 reads SQVTM; CDR2 reads ANQGSEA. The CDR3 spans 13 residues. Trimming pared 3 bases from V and 10 bases from J, leaving 16 bases between.

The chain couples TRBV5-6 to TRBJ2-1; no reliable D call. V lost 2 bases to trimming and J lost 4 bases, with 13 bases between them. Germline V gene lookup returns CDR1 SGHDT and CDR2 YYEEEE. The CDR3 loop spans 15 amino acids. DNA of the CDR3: TGTGCCAGCAGCTTCGATTGGCAGCCTTACAATGAGCAGTTCTTC. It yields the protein CASSFDWQPYNEQFF.

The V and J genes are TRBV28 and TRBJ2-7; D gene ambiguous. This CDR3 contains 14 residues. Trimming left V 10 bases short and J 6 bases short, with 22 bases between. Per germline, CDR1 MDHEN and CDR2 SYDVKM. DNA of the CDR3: TGTGCCACCCTAGGTGGGGTCCAGCGCGGCGAGCAGTACTTC. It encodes CATLGGVQRGEQYF. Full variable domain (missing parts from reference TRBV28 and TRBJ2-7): DVKVTQSSRYLVKRTGEKVFLECVQDMDHENMFWYRQDPGLGLRLIYFSYDVKMKEKGDIPEGYSVSREKKERFSLILESASTNQTSMYLCATLGGVQRGEQYFGPGTRLTVT.

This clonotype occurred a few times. Here the CDR3 DNA reads TGTGCCAGCAGTTTTTTCCCAGGGGAATTAGAGTACTTC. It encodes CASSFFPGELEYF. This rearrangement joins TRBV27 to TRBJ2-7; D is perhaps TRBD1 (6 bases). This CDR3 is 13 amino acids long. Trimming removed 3 bases at V and 11 bases at J, with 17 bases between. Germline V CDR1 and CDR2: MNHEY, SMNVEV (reference sequence).

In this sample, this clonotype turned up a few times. This CDR3 reads CASSIEGNQPQHF. DNA for the CDR3: TGTGCCAGCAGCATCGAGGGAAATCAGCCCCAGCATTTT. The chain links TRBV28 to TRBJ1-5; no firm D call. Trimming left V 6 bases short and J 4 bases short, with 10 bases between. The CDR3 is 13 residues long. The germline V gene encodes CDR1 MDHEN and CDR2 SYDVKM.

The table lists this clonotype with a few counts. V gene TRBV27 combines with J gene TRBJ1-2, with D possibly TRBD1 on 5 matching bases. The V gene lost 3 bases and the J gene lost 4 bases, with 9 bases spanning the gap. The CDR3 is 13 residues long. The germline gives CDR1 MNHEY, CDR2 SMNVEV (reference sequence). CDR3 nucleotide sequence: TGTGCCAGCAGTTTTGGGGGTACCTATGGCTACACCTTC. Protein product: CASSFGGTYGYTF.

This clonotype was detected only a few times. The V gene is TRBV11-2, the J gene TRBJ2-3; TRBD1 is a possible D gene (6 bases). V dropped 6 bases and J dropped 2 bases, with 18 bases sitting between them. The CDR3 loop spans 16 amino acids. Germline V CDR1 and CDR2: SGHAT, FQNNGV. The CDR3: CASSQQGGQSTDTQYF. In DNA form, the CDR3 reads TGTGCCAGCAGTCAACAGGGTGGACAGTCCACAGATACGCAGTATTTT.

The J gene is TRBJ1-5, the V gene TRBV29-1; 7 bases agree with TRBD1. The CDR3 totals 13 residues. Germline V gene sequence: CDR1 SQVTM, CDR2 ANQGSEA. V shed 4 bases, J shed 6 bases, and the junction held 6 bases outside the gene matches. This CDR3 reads CSVGGDSRQPQHF. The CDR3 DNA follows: TGCAGCGTTGGAGGGGACAGTCGTCAGCCCCAGCATTTT.

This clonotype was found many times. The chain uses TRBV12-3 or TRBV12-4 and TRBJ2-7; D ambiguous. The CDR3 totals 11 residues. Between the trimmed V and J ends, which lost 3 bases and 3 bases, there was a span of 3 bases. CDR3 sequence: CASSLLYEQYF. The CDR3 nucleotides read TGTGCCAGCAGTTTGCTCTACGAGCAGTACTTC.